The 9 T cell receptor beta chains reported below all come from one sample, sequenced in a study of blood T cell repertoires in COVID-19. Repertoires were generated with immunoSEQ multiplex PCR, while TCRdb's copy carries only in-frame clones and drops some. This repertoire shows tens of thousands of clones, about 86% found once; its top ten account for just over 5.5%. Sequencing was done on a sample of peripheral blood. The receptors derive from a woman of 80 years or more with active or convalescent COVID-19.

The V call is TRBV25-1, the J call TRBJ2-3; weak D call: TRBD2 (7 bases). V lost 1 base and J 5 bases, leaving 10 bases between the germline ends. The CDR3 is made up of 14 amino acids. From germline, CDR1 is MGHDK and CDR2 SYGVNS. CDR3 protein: CASSESGGLDTQYF. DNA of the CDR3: TGTGCCAGCAGTGAATCCGGGGGGCTAGATACGCAGTATTTT.

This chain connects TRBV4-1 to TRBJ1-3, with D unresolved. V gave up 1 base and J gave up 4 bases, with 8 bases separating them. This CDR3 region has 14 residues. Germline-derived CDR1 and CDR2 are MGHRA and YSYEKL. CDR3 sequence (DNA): TGCGCCAGCAGCCAAGGCGCAGGCGGAAACACCATATATTTT. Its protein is CASSQGAGGNTIYF.

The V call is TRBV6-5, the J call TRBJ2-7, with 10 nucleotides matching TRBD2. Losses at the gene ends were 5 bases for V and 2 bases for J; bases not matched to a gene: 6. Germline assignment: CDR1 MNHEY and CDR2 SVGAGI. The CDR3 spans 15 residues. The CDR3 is CASSRSGRGTYEQYF. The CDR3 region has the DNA TGTGCCAGCAGTCGGAGCGGGAGGGGAACCTACGAGCAGTACTTC.

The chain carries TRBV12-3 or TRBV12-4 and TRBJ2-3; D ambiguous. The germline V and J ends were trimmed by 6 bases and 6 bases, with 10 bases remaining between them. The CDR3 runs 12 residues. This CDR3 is CASSLIVDTQYF. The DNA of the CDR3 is TGTGCCAGCAGCCTTATAGTTGATACGCAGTATTTT.

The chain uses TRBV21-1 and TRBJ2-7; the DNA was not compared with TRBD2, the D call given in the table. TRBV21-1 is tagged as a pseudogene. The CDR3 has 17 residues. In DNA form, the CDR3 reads TGTGCCAGCAGCAAGGGCGCTAGCGGGAGGGGTTCGGTCGAGCAGTACTTC. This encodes CASSKGASGRGSVEQYF.

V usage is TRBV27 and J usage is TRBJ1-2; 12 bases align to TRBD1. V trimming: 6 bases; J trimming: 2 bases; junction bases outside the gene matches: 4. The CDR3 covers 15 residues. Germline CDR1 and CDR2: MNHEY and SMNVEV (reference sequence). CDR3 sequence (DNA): TGTGCCAGCAGCGCCGGGACAGGGGGCAACTATGGCTACACCTTC. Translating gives CASSAGTGGNYGYTF.

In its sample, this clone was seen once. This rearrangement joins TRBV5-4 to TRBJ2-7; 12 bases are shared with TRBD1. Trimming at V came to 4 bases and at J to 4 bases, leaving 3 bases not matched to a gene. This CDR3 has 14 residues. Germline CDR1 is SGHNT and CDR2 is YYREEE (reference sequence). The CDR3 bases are TGTGCCAGCAGCCGGGACAGGGGGCGATACGAGCAGTACTTC. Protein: CASSRDRGRYEQYF.

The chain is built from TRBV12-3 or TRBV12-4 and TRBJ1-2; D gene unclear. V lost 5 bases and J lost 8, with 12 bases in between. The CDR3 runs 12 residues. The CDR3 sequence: CASSLNSGGYTF. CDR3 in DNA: TGTGCCAGCAGTCTAAACAGTGGCGGCTACACCTTC.

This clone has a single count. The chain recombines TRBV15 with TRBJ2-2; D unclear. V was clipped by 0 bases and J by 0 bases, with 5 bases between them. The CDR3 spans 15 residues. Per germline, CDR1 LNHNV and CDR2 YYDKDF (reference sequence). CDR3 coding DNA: TGTGCCACCAGCAGAGATCTTACGAACACCGGGGAGCTGTTTTTT. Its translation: CATSRDLTNTGELFF.